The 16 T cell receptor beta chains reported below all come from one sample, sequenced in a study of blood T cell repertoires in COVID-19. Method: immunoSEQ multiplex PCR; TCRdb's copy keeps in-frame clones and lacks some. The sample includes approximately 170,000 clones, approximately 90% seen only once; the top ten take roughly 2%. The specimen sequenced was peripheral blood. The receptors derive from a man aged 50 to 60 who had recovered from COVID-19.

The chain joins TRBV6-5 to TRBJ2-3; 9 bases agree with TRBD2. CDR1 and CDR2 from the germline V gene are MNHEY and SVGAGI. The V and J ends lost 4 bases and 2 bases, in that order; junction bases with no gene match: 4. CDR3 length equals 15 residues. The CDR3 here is CASSSRLAATDTQYF. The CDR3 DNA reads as TGTGCCAGCAGTTCCCGACTAGCGGCCACAGATACGCAGTATTTT.

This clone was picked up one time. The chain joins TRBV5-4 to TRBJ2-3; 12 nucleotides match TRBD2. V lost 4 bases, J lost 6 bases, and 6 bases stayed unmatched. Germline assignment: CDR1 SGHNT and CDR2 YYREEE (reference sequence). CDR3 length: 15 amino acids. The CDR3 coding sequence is TGTGCCAGCAGCCCTAGCGGGAGGGCGGGGGATACGCAGTATTTT. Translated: CASSPSGRAGDTQYF.

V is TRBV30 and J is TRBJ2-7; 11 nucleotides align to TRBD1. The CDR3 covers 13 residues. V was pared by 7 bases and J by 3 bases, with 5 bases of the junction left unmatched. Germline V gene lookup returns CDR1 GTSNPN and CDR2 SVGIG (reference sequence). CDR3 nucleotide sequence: TGTGCCTTTGCGGGACAGGGGGGCTACGAGCAGTACTTC. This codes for CAFAGQGGYEQYF.

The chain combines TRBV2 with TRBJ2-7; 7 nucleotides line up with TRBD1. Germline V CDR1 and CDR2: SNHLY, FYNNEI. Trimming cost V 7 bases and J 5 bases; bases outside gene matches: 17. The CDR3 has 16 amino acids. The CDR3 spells CASTVRTGSGSNEQYF. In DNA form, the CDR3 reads TGTGCCAGCACAGTTCGGACAGGATCGGGATCCAACGAGCAGTACTTC.

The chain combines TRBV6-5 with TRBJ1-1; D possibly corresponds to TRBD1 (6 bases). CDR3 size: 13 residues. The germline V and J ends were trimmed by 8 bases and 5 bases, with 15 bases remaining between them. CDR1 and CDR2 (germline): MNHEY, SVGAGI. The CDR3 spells CASQEGGGTEAFF. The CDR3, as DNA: TGTGCCAGCCAAGAAGGGGGGGGTACTGAAGCTTTCTTT.

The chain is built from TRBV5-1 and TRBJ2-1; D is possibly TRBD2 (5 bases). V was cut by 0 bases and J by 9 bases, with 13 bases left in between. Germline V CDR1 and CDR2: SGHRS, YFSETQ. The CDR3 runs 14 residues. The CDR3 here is CASSLASRRGEQFF. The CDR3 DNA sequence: TGCGCCAGCAGCTTGGCTAGCCGGCGCGGTGAGCAGTTCTTC.

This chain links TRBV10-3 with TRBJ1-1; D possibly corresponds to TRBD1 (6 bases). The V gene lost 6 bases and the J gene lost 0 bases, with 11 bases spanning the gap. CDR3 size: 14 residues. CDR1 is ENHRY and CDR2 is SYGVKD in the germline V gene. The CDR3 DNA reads TGTGCCATCAGCGCGGACAGCCTGAACACTGAAGCTTTCTTT. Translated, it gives CAISADSLNTEAFF.

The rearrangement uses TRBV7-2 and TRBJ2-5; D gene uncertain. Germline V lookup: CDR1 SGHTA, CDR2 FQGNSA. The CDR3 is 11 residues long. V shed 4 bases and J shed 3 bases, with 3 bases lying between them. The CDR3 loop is CASSSKETQYF. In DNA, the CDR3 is TGTGCCAGCAGCTCCAAAGAGACCCAGTACTTC.

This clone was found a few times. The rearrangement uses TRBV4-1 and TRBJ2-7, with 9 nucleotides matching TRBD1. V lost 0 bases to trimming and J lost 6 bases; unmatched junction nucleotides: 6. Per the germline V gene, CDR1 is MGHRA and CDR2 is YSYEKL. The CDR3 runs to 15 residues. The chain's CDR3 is CASSQDPGTGSEQYF. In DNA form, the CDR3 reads TGCGCCAGCAGCCAAGATCCCGGGACAGGGTCCGAGCAGTACTTC.

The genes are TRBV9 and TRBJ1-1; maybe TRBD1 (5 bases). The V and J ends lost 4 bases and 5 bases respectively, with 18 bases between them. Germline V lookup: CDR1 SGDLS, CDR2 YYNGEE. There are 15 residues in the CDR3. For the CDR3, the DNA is TGTGCCAGCAGCACCCAGGACATCTTGGGAACTGAAGCTTTCTTT. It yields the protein CASSTQDILGTEAFF.

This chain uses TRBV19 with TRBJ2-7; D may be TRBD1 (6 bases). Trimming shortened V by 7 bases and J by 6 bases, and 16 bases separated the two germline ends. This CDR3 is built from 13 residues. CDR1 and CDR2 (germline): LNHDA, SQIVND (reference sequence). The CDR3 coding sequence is TGTGCCAGTATCGGGCAGGGGCACGGCGAGCAGTACTTC. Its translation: CASIGQGHGEQYF.

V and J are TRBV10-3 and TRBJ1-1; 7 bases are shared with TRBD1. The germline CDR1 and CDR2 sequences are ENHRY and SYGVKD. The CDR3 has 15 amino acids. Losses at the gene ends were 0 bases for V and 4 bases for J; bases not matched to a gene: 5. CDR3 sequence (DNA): TGTGCCATCAGTGAGTCAGGCAGGGGGACCACTGAAGCTTTCTTT. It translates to CAISESGRGTTEAFF.

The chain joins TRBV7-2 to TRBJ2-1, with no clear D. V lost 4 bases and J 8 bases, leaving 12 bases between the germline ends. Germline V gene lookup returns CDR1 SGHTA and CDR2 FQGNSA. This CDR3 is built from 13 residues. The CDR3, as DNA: TGTGCCAGCAGCTCACCCAGTGAGGATGAGCAGTTCTTC. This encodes CASSSPSEDEQFF.

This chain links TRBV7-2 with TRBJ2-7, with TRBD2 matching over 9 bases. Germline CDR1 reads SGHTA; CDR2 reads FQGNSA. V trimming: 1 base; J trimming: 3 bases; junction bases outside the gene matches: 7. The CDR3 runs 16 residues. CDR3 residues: CASSLGASGGSYEQYF. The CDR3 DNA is TGTGCCAGCAGCTTAGGTGCGAGCGGGGGGAGCTACGAGCAGTACTTC.

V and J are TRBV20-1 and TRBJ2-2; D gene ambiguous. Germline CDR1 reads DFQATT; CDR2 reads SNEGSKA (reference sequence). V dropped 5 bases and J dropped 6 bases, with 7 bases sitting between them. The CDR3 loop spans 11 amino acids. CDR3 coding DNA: TGCAGTGCTTATAGCCCCGGGGAGCTGTTTTTT. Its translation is CSAYSPGELFF.

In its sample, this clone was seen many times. The chain's CDR3 is CASRDISGANTGELFF. CDR3 nucleotide sequence: TGTGCCAGCAGGGATATTAGCGGGGCGAACACCGGGGAGCTGTTTTTT. The chain has TRBV2 and TRBJ2-2; 8 nucleotides align to TRBD2. Germline V gene data show CDR1 as SNHLY and CDR2 as FYNNEI. The CDR3 is 16 residues long. J lost 0 bases, V lost 6 bases, and 6 bases had no gene match.